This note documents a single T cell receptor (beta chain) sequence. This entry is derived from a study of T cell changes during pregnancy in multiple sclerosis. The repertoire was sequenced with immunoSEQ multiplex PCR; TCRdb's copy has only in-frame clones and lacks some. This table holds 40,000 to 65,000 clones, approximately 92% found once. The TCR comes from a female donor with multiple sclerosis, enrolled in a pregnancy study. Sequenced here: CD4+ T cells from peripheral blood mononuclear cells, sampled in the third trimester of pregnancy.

The CDR3 sequence is CASSFGNTRDTEAFF. CDR3 in DNA: TGTGCCAGCAGCTTCGGGAATACTAGGGACACTGAAGCTTTCTTT. The chain couples TRBV7-9 to TRBJ1-1; D gene uncertain. V shed 3 bases and J shed 3 bases, with 14 bases lying between them. Germline V gene data show CDR1 as SEHNR and CDR2 as FQNEAQ (reference sequence). This CDR3 has 15 amino acids.